What follows are 25 T cell receptor beta chains derived from one specimen sequenced in a study of blood T cell repertoires in COVID-19. Profiling relied on immunoSEQ multiplex PCR, and the TCRdb table lists in-frame clones only, not all of them. The profile shows under 100,000 clones, 87% of them singletons. The sample was peripheral blood. These receptors were collected from a human donor in a cohort sampled during active COVID-19.

This chain joins TRBV7-9 and TRBJ1-1; 8 bases map to TRBD1. The CDR3 runs to 13 residues. Looked up from germline, CDR1 is SEHNR and CDR2 is FQNEAQ (reference sequence). With 5 bases clipped from V and 3 bases from J, the junction kept 2 bases outside the gene matches. The CDR3 DNA reads as TGTGCCAGCAGCCTGACAGGGGACACTGAAGCTTTCTTT. This codes for CASSLTGDTEAFF.

The chain is built from TRBV7-6 and TRBJ1-5; TRBD1 matches 7 bases. The CDR3 runs to 17 residues. J was trimmed by 0 bases and V by 5 bases; bases with no gene match: 10. The germline CDR1 and CDR2 sequences are SGHVS and FNYEAQ. As DNA, the CDR3 is TGTGCCAGCAGCCTCCACCCCAGGGGGGTTAGCAATCAGCCCCAGCATTTT. This codes for CASSLHPRGVSNQPQHF.

The rearrangement uses TRBV5-8 and TRBJ1-4; maybe TRBD1 (5 bases). Trimming took off 0 bases at V and 5 bases at J, with 8 bases between the two ends. The CDR3 spans 14 residues. Per the germline V gene, CDR1 is SGHTS and CDR2 is YDEGEE. CDR3 sequence: CASSLAGGNEKLFF. CDR3 coding DNA: TGTGCCAGCAGCTTGGCGGGGGGAAATGAAAAACTGTTTTTT.

The chain couples TRBV30 to TRBJ1-1; possible D gene TRBD1, 5 bases. The length of the CDR3 is 10 residues. CDR1 is GTSNPN, CDR2 SVGIG, per germline (reference sequence). Trimming removed 4 bases from V and 8 bases from J, with 8 bases in between. The CDR3 loop reads CAWNRIEAFF. CDR3 nucleotide sequence: TGTGCCTGGAACAGGATCGAAGCTTTCTTT.

The J gene is TRBJ2-3, the V gene TRBV9, with TRBD1 matching 8 bases. The ends lost 3 bases at V and 0 bases at J; junction bases unmatched: 3. The CDR3 length is 15 residues. Germline loops: CDR1 SGDLS, CDR2 YYNGEE. CDR3 DNA: TGTGCCAGCAGCGCCCGGGACAGGAGCACAGATACGCAGTATTTT. It specifies CASSARDRSTDTQYF.

This clone showed up just once. Here the CDR3 DNA reads TGTGCCAGCAGTTTATCCCCTTGGCGGGGGGGAATTTCTAGCACAGATACGCAGTATTTT. Translation: CASSLSPWRGGISSTDTQYF. The chain uses TRBV27 and TRBJ2-3; TRBD2 agrees at 9 bases. Germline V lookup: CDR1 MNHEY, CDR2 SMNVEV (reference sequence). After removal of 0 bases from V and 0 bases from J, the junction contained 13 bases not matched to a gene. This CDR3 spans 20 amino acids.

The rearrangement links TRBV19 to TRBJ2-1; D is possibly TRBD1 (6 bases). This CDR3 is built from 14 residues. Between the trimmed V and J ends, which lost 5 bases and 6 bases, there was a span of 14 bases. Germline values: CDR1 LNHDA, CDR2 SQIVND (reference sequence). The CDR3 region is CASSGGREGNEQFF. The CDR3 nucleotides read TGTGCCAGTAGTGGGGGCAGGGAAGGCAATGAGCAGTTCTTC.

The genes are TRBV30 and TRBJ2-5; TRBD2 aligns across 9 bases. The CDR3 has 14 amino acids. In germline, CDR1 is GTSNPN, CDR2 SVGIG (reference sequence). V lost 2 bases and J lost 7; bases outside the gene matches: 8. In DNA form, the CDR3 reads TGTGCCTGGAGTAGAGCGGGGGGCTCGGGGACCCAGTACTTC. Translating it yields CAWSRAGGSGTQYF.

The chain has TRBV3-1 (or the pseudogene TRBV3-2) and TRBJ2-1; the D gene is possibly TRBD2 (6 bases). Trimming removed 4 bases from V and 4 bases from J, with 11 bases in between. This CDR3 has 14 residues. Germline V gene lookup returns CDR1 LGHDT and CDR2 YNNKEL (reference sequence). Written as DNA, the CDR3 is TGTGCCAGCAGCCCCGGAGGGGAGTACAATGAGCAGTTCTTC. As protein: CASSPGGEYNEQFF.

V gene TRBV3-1 (or the pseudogene TRBV3-2) combines with J gene TRBJ2-1, with 11 nucleotides matching TRBD2. This CDR3 spans 15 amino acids. Germline assignment: CDR1 LGHDT and CDR2 YNNKEL (reference sequence). V shed 2 bases, J shed 9 bases, and the junction held 6 bases outside the gene matches. CDR3 DNA sequence: TGTGCCAGCAGCCAATTTACTAGCGGGGGTCGTGAGCAGTTCTTC. Residues: CASSQFTSGGREQFF.

The chain joins TRBV5-6 to TRBJ2-7; D may be TRBD1 (6 bases). With 2 bases removed from V and 3 bases from J, the gap between germline ends came to 12 bases. The CDR3 extends over 14 amino acids. Germline V gene lookup returns CDR1 SGHDT and CDR2 YYEEEE. CDR3 amino acids: CASSFIQGVYEQYF. CDR3 bases: TGTGCCAGCAGCTTTATACAGGGTGTCTACGAGCAGTACTTC.

CDR3 in amino acids: CASSVEGGTGREQYF. In DNA, the CDR3 is TGTGCCAGCAGCGTAGAGGGGGGGACCGGACGAGAGCAGTACTTC. This chain joins TRBV9 and TRBJ2-7; TRBD2 might be the D (7 bases). Germline V gene data show CDR1 as SGDLS and CDR2 as YYNGEE. V was clipped by 0 bases and J by 7 bases, with 17 bases between them. The CDR3 has 15 amino acids. Drawing the rest from reference TRBV9 and TRBJ2-7, the complete variable domain is DSGVTQTPKHLITATGQRVTLRCSPRSGDLSVYWYQQSLDQGLQFLIQYYNGEERAKGNILERFSAQQFPDLHSELNLSSLELGDSALYFCASSVEGGTGREQYFGPGTRLTVT.

The chain recombines TRBV23-1 with TRBJ1-2; unclear D gene. TRBV23-1 is an ORF; its function is uncertain. This CDR3 has 16 amino acids. Trimming took off 3 bases at V and 2 bases at J, with 16 bases between the two ends. This CDR3 is CASSHGGDTLNYGYTF. CDR3 bases: TGCGCCAGCAGTCACGGAGGAGATACCCTAAACTATGGCTACACCTTC.

CDR3 in DNA: TGTGCCAGCAGTAAGGGACAGGGCGTAGATTACGAGCAGTACTTC. Residues: CASSKGQGVDYEQYF. The chain couples TRBV6-6 to TRBJ2-7; 9 bases are a match to TRBD1. V trimming: 5 bases; J trimming: 4 bases; junction bases outside the gene matches: 9. Germline lookup yields CDR1 MNHNY and CDR2 SVGAGI (reference sequence). This CDR3 comprises 15 residues.

This rearrangement joins TRBV6-5 to TRBJ1-2; D is unclear. The CDR3 consists of 14 residues. The V gene lost 0 bases and the J gene lost 4 bases, with 9 bases spanning the gap. Germline CDR1 and CDR2: MNHEY and SVGAGI. This CDR3 reads CASSYSAGFYGYTF. CDR3 in DNA: TGTGCCAGCAGTTACTCGGCAGGCTTCTATGGCTACACCTTC.

The V call is TRBV5-1, the J call TRBJ1-6, with a tentative D call TRBD1 (5 bases). Germline V CDR1 and CDR2: SGHRS, YFSETQ. This CDR3 has 15 residues. Trimming pared 1 base from V and 8 bases from J, leaving 13 bases between. For the CDR3, the DNA is TGCGCCAGCAGCTTGCAGGGTGGTAGGGATTCACCCCTCCACTTT. Translating gives CASSLQGGRDSPLHF.

This clone was observed a single time. The chain links TRBV3-1 (or the pseudogene TRBV3-2) to TRBJ1-4, with 7 bases aligning to TRBD1. CDR1 is LGHDT, CDR2 YNNKEL, per germline (reference sequence). The CDR3 has 15 residues. With 0 bases clipped from V and 7 bases from J, the junction kept 5 bases outside the gene matches. CDR3 amino acids: CASSQDQGGGEKLFF. The CDR3 DNA reads as TGTGCCAGCAGCCAAGACCAGGGGGGAGGTGAAAAACTGTTTTTT.

The sample holds one count of this clone. This rearrangement joins TRBV4-1 to TRBJ2-3; possibly TRBD2 for D (5 bases). V gave up 2 bases and J gave up 5 bases, with 14 bases separating them. CDR1 and CDR2 from the germline V gene are MGHRA and YSYEKL. This CDR3 comprises 15 residues. CDR3 bases: TGCGCCAGCAGCCAAAATCCTGCGGGCCAAGATACGCAGTATTTT. Amino acids: CASSQNPAGQDTQYF.

V and J are TRBV10-3 and TRBJ1-1, with 12 bases identical to TRBD1. The germline gives CDR1 ENHRY, CDR2 SYGVKD. This CDR3 contains 15 residues. J lost 8 bases, V lost 5 bases, and 9 bases had no gene match. The chain's CDR3 is CAISPRGQGAIEAFF. The CDR3 DNA follows: TGTGCCATCAGTCCTAGGGGACAGGGGGCTATAGAAGCTTTCTTT.

A few counts support this clone. The chain joins TRBV12-3 or TRBV12-4 to TRBJ1-6; D call uncertain. Trimming took off 4 bases at V and 9 bases at J, with 7 bases between the two ends. The CDR3 sequence is 12 residues long. As DNA, the CDR3 is TGTGCCAGCAGTTCCGCCGGTTCACCCCTCCACTTT. Protein product: CASSSAGSPLHF.

The V call is TRBV13, the J call TRBJ2-7, with 8 nucleotides matching TRBD2. This CDR3 is 15 amino acids long. V dropped 5 bases and J dropped 3; count of bases not matched to a gene: 9. From germline, CDR1 is PRHDT and CDR2 FYEKMQ (reference sequence). CDR3 region: CASSRGGRGGYEQYF. In DNA, the CDR3 is TGTGCCAGCAGCCGGGGGGGCCGGGGTGGCTACGAGCAGTACTTC.

V is TRBV29-1 and J is TRBJ2-3; the match to TRBD1 covers 10 bases. This CDR3 comprises 17 residues. The V gene end was trimmed by 3 bases and the J gene end by 4 bases; junction bases not matched to a gene: 13. The germline gives CDR1 SQVTM, CDR2 ANQGSEA. This CDR3 is CSVDEPGQGKSPDTQYF. For the CDR3, the DNA is TGCAGCGTTGATGAGCCGGGACAGGGGAAATCCCCAGATACGCAGTATTTT.

The chain employs TRBV6-4 and TRBJ1-6, with 7 nucleotides matching TRBD1. This CDR3 region has 13 residues. V shed 7 bases and J 10 bases; nucleotides not matched to a gene: 7. CDR1 MRHNA and CDR2 SNTAGT come from the germline V gene. The CDR3 nucleotides read TGTGCCAGCACCAACCGACAGGGCTCACCCCTCCACTTT. Translating it yields CASTNRQGSPLHF.

The chain employs TRBV18 and TRBJ1-4, with D uncertain. This CDR3 region has 17 residues. The germline V gene encodes CDR1 KGHSH and CDR2 LQKENI. The V and J ends lost 3 bases and 2 bases respectively, with 16 bases between them. DNA of the CDR3: TGTGCCAGCTCACCCCTTGGTGTCCGAGCGACTAATGAAAAACTGTTTTTT. Its translation is CASSPLGVRATNEKLFF.

The V gene is TRBV4-1, the J gene TRBJ2-4; weak D call: TRBD2 (6 bases). The CDR3 runs 14 residues. Trimming removed 1 base at V and 6 bases at J, with 10 bases between. Germline V gives CDR1 MGHRA, CDR2 YSYEKL. The CDR3 loop is CASSQAEGRNIQYF. The CDR3, as DNA: TGCGCCAGCAGCCAAGCGGAGGGGAGAAACATTCAGTACTTC.